The TCR beta chain described here comes from a study of T cell repertoires in cytomegalovirus infection. Overall study: It can be stated that public TCR beta signatures indicated CMV infection as well as a matching HLA type.

TCRdb fed the reads into MiXCR, producing one record per CDR3 protein. The data show approximately 500,000 distinct CDR3 sequences, more than 15% seen once. Study-wide results and caveats: HLA-C-restricted, CMV-specific TCR beta clonotypes were dominant ex vivo. Identification of carriers of CMV plus the relevant HLA was performed using cumulative public TCR beta family frequency.

The germline V gene has CDR1 SQVTM and CDR2 ANQGSEA. CDR3 length: 13 residues. V lost 4 bases, J lost 4 bases, and 2 bases stayed unmatched. Note on this clonotype: Antigen: not known.

The sample comprised CD8+ T cells from PBMCs. This chain uses TRBV29-1 with TRBJ1-2; 11 bases are shared with TRBD1. The TCR originated in a human donor in good health (CMV status not recorded). Some clones in this sample may be carry-over from other donors' samples. Written as DNA, the CDR3 is TGCAGCGTTGGGGACAGGGGGTCCTATGGCTACACCTTC. Its translation: CSVGDRGSYGYTF. Supplemented by reference TRBV29-1 and TRBJ1-2, the full variable domain reads SAVISQKPSRDICQRGTSLTIQCQVDSQVTMMFWYRQQPGQSLTLIATANQGSEATYESGFVIDKFPISRPNLTFSTLTVSNMSPEDSSIYLCSVGDRGSYGYTFGSGTRLTVV.